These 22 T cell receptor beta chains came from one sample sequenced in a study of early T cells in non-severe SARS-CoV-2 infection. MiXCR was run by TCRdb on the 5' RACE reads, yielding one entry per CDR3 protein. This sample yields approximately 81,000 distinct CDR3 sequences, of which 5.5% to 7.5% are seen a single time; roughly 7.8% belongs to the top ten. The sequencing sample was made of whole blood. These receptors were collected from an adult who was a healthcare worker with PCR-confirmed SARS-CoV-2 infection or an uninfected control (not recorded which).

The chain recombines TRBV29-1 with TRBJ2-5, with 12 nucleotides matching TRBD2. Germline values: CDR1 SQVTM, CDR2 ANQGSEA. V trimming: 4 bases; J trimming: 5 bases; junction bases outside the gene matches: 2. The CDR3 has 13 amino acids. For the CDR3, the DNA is TGCAGCGTTGCGACTAGCGGGGGTGAGACCCAGTACTTC. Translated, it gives CSVATSGGETQYF.

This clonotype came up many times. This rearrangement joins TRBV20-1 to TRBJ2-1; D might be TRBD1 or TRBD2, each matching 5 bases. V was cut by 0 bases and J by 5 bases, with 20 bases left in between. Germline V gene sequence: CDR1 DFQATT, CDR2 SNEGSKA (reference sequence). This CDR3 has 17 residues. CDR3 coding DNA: TGCAGTGCTAGAGATCAGACTCACACGGGGACGCACAATGAGCAGTTCTTC. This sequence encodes CSARDQTHTGTHNEQFF.

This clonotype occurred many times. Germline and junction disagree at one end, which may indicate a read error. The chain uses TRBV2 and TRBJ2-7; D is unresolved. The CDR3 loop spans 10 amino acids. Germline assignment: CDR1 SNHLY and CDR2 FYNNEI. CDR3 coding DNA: TGTGCCAGCAGCGCCTACGCGCAGTACTTC. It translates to CASSAYAQYF. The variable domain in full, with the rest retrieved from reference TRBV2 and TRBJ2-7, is EPEVTQTPSHQVTQMGQEVILRCVPISNHLYFYWYRQILGQKVEFLVSFYNNEISEKSEIFDDQFSVERPDGSNFTLKIRSTKLEDSAMYFCASSAYAQYFGPGTRLTVT.

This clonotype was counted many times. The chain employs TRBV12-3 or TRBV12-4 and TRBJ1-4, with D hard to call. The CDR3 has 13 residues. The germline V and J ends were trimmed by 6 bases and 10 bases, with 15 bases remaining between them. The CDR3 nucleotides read TGTGCCAGCAGCCTGGACGGTGCTGGAAAACTGTTTTTT. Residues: CASSLDGAGKLFF.

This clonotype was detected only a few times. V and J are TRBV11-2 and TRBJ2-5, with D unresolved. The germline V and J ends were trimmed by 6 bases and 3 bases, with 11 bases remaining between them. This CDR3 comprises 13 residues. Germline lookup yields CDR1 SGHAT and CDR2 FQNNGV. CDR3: CASSTGLEETQYF. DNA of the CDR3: TGTGCCAGCAGTACTGGGCTTGAAGAGACCCAGTACTTC.

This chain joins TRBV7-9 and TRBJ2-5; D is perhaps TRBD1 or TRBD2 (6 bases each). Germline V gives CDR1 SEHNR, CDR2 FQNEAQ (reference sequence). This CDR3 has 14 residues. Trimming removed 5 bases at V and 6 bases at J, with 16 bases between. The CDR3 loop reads CASSPGDNRKTQYF. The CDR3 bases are TGTGCCAGCAGCCCGGGGGACAATCGAAAGACCCAGTACTTC. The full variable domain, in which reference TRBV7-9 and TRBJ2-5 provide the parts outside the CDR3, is DTGVSQNPRHKITKRGQNVTFRCDPISEHNRLYWYRQTLGQGPEFLTYFQNEAQLEKSRLLSDRFSAERPKGSFSTLEIQRTEQGDSAMYLCASSPGDNRKTQYFGPGTRLLVL.

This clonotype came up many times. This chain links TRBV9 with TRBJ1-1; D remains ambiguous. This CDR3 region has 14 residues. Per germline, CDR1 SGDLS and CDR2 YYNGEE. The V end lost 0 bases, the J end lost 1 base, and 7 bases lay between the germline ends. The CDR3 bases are TGTGCCAGCAGCGTAGTCCCTGAGAACACTGAAGCTTTCTTT. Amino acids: CASSVVPENTEAFF.

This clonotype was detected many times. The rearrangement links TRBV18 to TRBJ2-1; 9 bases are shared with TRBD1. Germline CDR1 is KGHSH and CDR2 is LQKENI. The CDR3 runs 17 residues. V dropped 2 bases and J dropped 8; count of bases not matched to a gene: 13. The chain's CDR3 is CASSPKLVTGGNDEQFF. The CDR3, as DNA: TGTGCCAGCTCACCAAAGCTGGTGACAGGGGGGAACGATGAGCAGTTCTTC.

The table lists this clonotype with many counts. The CDR3 protein is CSVPKPGQGGKGTEAFF. The CDR3 region has the DNA TGCAGCGTTCCAAAGCCGGGACAGGGGGGAAAGGGCACTGAAGCTTTCTTT. V is TRBV29-1 and J is TRBJ1-1; the match to TRBD1 covers 11 bases. V trimming: 5 bases; J trimming: 4 bases; junction bases outside the gene matches: 15. This CDR3 is 17 amino acids long. CDR1 and CDR2 (germline): SQVTM, ANQGSEA.

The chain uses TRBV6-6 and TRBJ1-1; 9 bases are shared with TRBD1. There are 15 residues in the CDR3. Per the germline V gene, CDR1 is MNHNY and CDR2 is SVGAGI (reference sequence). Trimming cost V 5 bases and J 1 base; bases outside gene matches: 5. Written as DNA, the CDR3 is TGTGCCAGCAGTGAACAGGGGGCCGAGAACACTGAAGCTTTCTTT. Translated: CASSEQGAENTEAFF.

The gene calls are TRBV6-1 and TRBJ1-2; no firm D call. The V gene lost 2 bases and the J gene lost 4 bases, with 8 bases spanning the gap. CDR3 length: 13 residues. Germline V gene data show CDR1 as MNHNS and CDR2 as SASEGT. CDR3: CASSEIWSYGYTF. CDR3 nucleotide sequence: TGTGCCAGCAGTGAAATTTGGAGCTATGGCTACACCTTC.

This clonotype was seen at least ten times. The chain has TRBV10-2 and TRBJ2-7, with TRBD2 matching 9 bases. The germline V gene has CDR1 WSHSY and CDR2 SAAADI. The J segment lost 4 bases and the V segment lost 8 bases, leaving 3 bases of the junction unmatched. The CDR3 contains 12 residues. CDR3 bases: TGCGCCAGCGGTGCGGGGGGGTACGAGCAGTACTTC. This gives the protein CASGAGGYEQYF.

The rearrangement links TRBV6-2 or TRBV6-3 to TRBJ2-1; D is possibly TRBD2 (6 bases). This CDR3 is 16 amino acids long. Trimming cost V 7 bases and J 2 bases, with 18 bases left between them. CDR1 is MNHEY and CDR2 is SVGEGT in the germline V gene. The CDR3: CASTLDGSGAYNEQFF. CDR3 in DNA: TGTGCCAGCACCCTCGATGGTAGCGGAGCCTACAATGAGCAGTTCTTC.

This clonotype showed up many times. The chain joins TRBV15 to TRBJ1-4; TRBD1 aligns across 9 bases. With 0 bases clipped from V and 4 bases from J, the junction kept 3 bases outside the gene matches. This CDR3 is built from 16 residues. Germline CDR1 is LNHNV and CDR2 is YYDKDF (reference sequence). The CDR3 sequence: CATSREPGQGNEKLFF. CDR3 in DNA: TGTGCCACCAGCAGAGAACCGGGACAGGGTAATGAAAAACTGTTTTTT.

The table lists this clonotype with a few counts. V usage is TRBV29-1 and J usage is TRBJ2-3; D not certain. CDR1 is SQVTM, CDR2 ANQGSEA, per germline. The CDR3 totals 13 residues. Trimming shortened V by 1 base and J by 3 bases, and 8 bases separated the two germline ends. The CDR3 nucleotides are TGCAGCGTTGAAGTGGGCACTACAGATACGCAGTATTTT. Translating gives CSVEVGTTDTQYF.

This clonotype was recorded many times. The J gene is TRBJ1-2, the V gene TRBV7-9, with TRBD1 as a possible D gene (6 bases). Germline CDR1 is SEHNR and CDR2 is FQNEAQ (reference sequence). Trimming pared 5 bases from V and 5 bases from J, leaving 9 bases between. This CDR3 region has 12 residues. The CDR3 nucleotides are TGTGCCAGCAGCCCACAGGGTTATGGCTACACCTTC. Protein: CASSPQGYGYTF.

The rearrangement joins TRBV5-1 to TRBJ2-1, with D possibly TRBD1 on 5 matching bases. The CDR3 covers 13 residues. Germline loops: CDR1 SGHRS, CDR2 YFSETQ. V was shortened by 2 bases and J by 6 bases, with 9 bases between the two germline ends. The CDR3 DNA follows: TGCGCCAGCAGCTTCCAGGGCAGCAATGAGCAGTTCTTC. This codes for CASSFQGSNEQFF.

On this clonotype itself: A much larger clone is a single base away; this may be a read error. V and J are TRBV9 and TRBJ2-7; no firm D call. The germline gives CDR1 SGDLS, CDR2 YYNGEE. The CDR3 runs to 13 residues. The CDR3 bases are TGTGTCAGCAGCGTCAGTGGCGGCTACGAGCAGTACTTC. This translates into CVSSVSGGYEQYF.

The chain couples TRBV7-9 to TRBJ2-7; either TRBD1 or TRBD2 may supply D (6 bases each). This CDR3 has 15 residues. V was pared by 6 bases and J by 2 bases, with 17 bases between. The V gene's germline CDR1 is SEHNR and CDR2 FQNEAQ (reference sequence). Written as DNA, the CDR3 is TGTGCCAGCAGAGGTCCGGGGGCGCCGACCTACGAGCAGTACTTC. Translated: CASRGPGAPTYEQYF.

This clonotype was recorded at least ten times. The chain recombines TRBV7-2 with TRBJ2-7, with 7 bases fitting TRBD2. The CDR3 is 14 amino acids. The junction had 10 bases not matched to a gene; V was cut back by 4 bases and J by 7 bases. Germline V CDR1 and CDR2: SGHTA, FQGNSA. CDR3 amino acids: CASSSQRGPREQYF. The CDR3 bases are TGTGCCAGCAGCTCTCAGCGGGGACCGAGGGAGCAGTACTTC.

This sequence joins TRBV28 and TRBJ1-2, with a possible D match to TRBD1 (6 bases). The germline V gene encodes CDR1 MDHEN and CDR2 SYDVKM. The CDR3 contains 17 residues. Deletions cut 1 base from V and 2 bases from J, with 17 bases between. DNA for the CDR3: TGTGCCAGCAGTTTATTTGTCGGACAGCGAGAGAACTATGGCTACACCTTC. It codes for CASSLFVGQRENYGYTF.

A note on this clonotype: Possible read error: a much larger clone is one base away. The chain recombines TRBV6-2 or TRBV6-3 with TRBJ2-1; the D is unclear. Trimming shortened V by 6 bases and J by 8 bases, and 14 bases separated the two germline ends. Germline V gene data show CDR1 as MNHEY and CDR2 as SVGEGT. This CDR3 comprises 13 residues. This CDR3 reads CASRHDPVDEQFF. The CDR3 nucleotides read TGTGCCAGCAGACATGATCCGGTCGATGAGCAGTTCTTC.